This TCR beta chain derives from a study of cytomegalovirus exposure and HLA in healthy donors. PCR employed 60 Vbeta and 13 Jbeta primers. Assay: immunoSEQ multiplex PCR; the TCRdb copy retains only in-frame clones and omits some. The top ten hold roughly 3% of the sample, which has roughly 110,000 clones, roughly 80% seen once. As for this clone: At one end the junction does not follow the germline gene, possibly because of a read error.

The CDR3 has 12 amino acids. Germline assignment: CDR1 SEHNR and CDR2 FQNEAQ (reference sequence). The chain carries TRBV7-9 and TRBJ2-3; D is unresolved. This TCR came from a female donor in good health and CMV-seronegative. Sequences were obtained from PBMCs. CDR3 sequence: CSSSPDTDTQYF. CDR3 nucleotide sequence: TGTTCCAGCAGCCCAGACACAGATACGCAGTATTTT.